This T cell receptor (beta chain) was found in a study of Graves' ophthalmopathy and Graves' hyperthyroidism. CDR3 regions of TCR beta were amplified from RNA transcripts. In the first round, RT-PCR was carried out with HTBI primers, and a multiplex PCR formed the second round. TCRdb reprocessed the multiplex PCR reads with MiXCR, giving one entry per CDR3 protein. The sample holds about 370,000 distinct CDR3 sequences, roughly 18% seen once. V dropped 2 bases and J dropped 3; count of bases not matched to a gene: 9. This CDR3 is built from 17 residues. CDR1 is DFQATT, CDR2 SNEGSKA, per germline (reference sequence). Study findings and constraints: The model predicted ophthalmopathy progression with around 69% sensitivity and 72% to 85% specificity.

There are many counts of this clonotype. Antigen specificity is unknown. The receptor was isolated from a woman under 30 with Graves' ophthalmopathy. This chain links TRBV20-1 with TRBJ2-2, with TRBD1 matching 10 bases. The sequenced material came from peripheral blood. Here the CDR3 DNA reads TGCAGTGCTAGACTAGACAGGGGGCGTCCGGACACCGGGGAGCTGTTTTTT. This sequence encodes CSARLDRGRPDTGELFF.